These 29 T cell receptor beta chains were all obtained from the same sample, sequenced in a study of T cell responses to AZD1222 COVID-19 vaccine (dated by TCRdb to 2020 to 2023). Per the publication, the time point label means: baseline before first vaccination. Library generation was performed with the immunoSEQ multiplex PCR assay. TCRdb stores this immuneACCESS table with in-frame sequences only. Part of the clones is absent; in the studies checked, under half of the shortfall reflects unresolved V genes, and no reason is known for the rest. The sample table records more than 85,000 clones; about 87% of these occur just once. The ten largest clones represent 1.6% of the sample. The sample here was peripheral blood, taken on day 0 of AZD1222 vaccination. Every receptor here comes from an adult in good health.

The count of this clone is one. Germline and junction disagree at one end, which may indicate a read error. The chain couples TRBV5-4 to TRBJ1-2; weak D call: TRBD1 (5 bases). The CDR3 is 11 residues long. Looked up from germline, CDR1 is SGHNT and CDR2 is YYREEE (reference sequence). CDR3: CASSLEGKRSF. In DNA form, the CDR3 reads TGTGCCAGCAGCTTGGAGGGGAAGAGGTCCTTC.

The gene calls are TRBV15 and TRBJ1-4; tentative D call: TRBD1 (5 bases). Trimming left V 0 bases short and J 2 bases short, with 10 bases between. Germline-derived CDR1 and CDR2 are LNHNV and YYDKDF (reference sequence). The CDR3 loop spans 16 amino acids. CDR3 protein: CATSRDLGGTNEKLFF. CDR3 DNA: TGTGCCACCAGCAGAGATCTTGGGGGGACTAATGAAAAACTGTTTTTT.

The rearrangement joins TRBV13 to TRBJ2-7; D not certain. CDR3 length equals 12 residues. CDR1 is PRHDT, CDR2 FYEKMQ, per germline (reference sequence). The ends were cut back, 2 bases at V and 2 bases at J, with 4 bases in the middle. The chain's CDR3 is CASSLLAYEQYF. The CDR3 DNA is TGTGCCAGCAGCTTATTGGCCTACGAGCAGTACTTC. Using reference TRBV13 and TRBJ2-7 for the parts outside the CDR3, the full variable domain is AAGVIQSPRHLIKEKRETATLKCYPIPRHDTVYWYQQGPGQDPQFLISFYEKMQSDKGSIPDRFSAQQFSDYHSELNMSSLELGDSALYFCASSLLAYEQYFGPGTRLTVT.

The rearrangement uses TRBV6-5 and TRBJ1-2; TRBD1 might be the D (6 bases). Germline CDR1 reads MNHEY; CDR2 reads SVGAGI. This CDR3 is built from 15 residues. V lost 6 bases, J lost 7 bases, and 21 bases lay in between. CDR3: CASRRAQRGGLGYTF. CDR3 nucleotide sequence: TGTGCCAGCAGACGAGCTCAACGGGGGGGGCTTGGCTACACCTTC.

The chain carries TRBV30 and TRBJ1-2, with 7 bases matching TRBD1. Looked up from germline, CDR1 is GTSNPN and CDR2 is SVGIG (reference sequence). The ends lost 1 base at V and 5 bases at J; junction bases unmatched: 7. The CDR3 extends over 14 amino acids. The chain's CDR3 is CAWSAVPGGYGYTF. The CDR3 DNA reads as TGTGCCTGGAGTGCGGTCCCAGGGGGTTATGGCTACACCTTC.

This sequence joins TRBV19 and TRBJ1-1; 11 bases align to TRBD1. This CDR3 contains 16 residues. V lost 7 bases, J lost 10 bases, and 17 bases stayed unmatched. Germline loops: CDR1 LNHDA, CDR2 SQIVND (reference sequence). The CDR3 nucleotides read TGTGCCAGTACTCAAAACCCGGGACAGGGGGAAATGGGAGCTTTCTTT. This translates into CASTQNPGQGEMGAFF.

The chain carries TRBV5-4 and TRBJ2-3; 7 nucleotides align to TRBD2. V lost 4 bases and J lost 6; bases outside the gene matches: 17. Germline lookup yields CDR1 SGHNT and CDR2 YYREEE (reference sequence). The CDR3 has 17 amino acids. CDR3: CASSKDLGLPTKDTQYF. The CDR3 DNA is TGTGCCAGCAGCAAGGATCTGGGACTACCAACCAAGGATACGCAGTATTTT.

The V call is TRBV28, the J call TRBJ1-2; D may be TRBD1 (5 bases). This CDR3 has 15 amino acids. V was cut by 2 bases and J by 2 bases, with 12 bases left in between. Germline assignment: CDR1 MDHEN and CDR2 SYDVKM. In DNA form, the CDR3 reads TGTGCCAGCAGTTTAAGGGGCAAAATAAACTATGGCTACACCTTC. This codes for CASSLRGKINYGYTF.

This chain connects TRBV13 to TRBJ1-2; TRBD1 matches at 12 bases. This CDR3 region has 17 residues. With V trimmed by 7 bases and J by 4 bases, 13 bases remained unmatched. The germline CDR1 and CDR2 sequences are PRHDT and FYEKMQ (reference sequence). The CDR3 sequence is CASTSRDRGRRSYGYTF. In nucleotides, the CDR3 is TGTGCCAGCACCTCGAGGGACAGGGGGCGCCGGAGCTATGGCTACACCTTC.

In its sample, this clone was seen a few times. The gene calls are TRBV3-1 (or the pseudogene TRBV3-2) and TRBJ1-3; 10 bases agree with TRBD1. This CDR3 has 17 residues. The V segment lost 0 bases and the J segment 4 bases; nucleotides outside the gene matches: 6. The germline V gene encodes CDR1 LGHDT and CDR2 YNNKEL (reference sequence). Here the CDR3 DNA reads TGTGCCAGCAGCCAAGATCTGGGACAGGGGCGGGGAAACACCATATATTTT. This encodes CASSQDLGQGRGNTIYF.

This rearrangement joins TRBV6-5 to TRBJ2-5; perhaps D is TRBD1 or TRBD2 (5 bases each). The CDR3 runs to 13 residues. CDR1 MNHEY and CDR2 SVGAGI come from the germline V gene. The germline V and J ends were trimmed by 6 bases and 5 bases, with 13 bases remaining between them. The CDR3 sequence is CASRRDLIETQYF. In DNA form, the CDR3 reads TGTGCCAGCAGGAGGGACCTTATCGAGACCCAGTACTTC.

The chain combines TRBV7-2 with TRBJ1-5; TRBD1 matches 7 bases. J was trimmed by 8 bases and V by 1 base; bases with no gene match: 5. The CDR3 is made up of 14 amino acids. Germline V gives CDR1 SGHTA, CDR2 FQGNSA. CDR3 DNA sequence: TGTGCCAGCAGCTTAGTAGGGGGCGGCGAGCCCCAGCATTTT. Its translation: CASSLVGGGEPQHF.

The chain carries TRBV28 and TRBJ1-3; a weak D match, TRBD1 (6 bases). The germline V gene has CDR1 MDHEN and CDR2 SYDVKM. The CDR3 consists of 16 residues. V dropped 6 bases and J dropped 0 bases, with 15 bases sitting between them. The CDR3: CASRVGGGASGNTIYF. The CDR3 nucleotides are TGTGCCAGCAGAGTCGGGGGGGGCGCCTCTGGAAACACCATATATTTT.

Written as DNA, the CDR3 is TGCGCCAGCAGCTTTTCAGGGTCCTATAATTCACCCCTCCACTTT. Its protein is CASSFSGSYNSPLHF. This sequence joins TRBV5-1 and TRBJ1-6, with TRBD1 as a possible D gene (5 bases). Germline V gives CDR1 SGHRS, CDR2 YFSETQ. The ends were cut back, 2 bases at V and 1 base at J, with 7 bases in the middle. This CDR3 has 15 amino acids.

J is TRBJ2-2 and V is TRBV11-3; tentatively, D is TRBD2 (6 bases). Trimming cost V 5 bases and J 1 base, with 11 bases left between them. CDR1 is SGHNT, CDR2 YENEEA, per germline. The CDR3 totals 15 residues. Written as DNA, the CDR3 is TGTGCCAGCAGCCTTCTGGGGGGGAACACCGGGGAGCTGTTTTTT. This codes for CASSLLGGNTGELFF. Full variable domain (rest looked up from reference TRBV11-3 and TRBJ2-2): EAGVVQSPRYKIIEKKQPVAFWCNPISGHNTLYWYLQNLGQGPELLIRYENEEAVDDSQLPKDRFSAERLKGVDSTLKIQPAELGDSAVYLCASSLLGGNTGELFFGEGSRLTVL.

V gene TRBV3-1 (or the pseudogene TRBV3-2) combines with J gene TRBJ2-7; 9 nucleotides agree with TRBD1. V lost 5 bases and J lost 4; bases outside the gene matches: 12. The CDR3 has 16 residues. Germline V gene data show CDR1 as LGHDT and CDR2 as YNNKEL (reference sequence). DNA for the CDR3: TGTGCCAGCAGCTTGGCTAGAGGGACAGGGATTTACGAGCAGTACTTC. Amino acids: CASSLARGTGIYEQYF.

The chain couples TRBV14 to TRBJ2-7, with 10 bases lining up with TRBD2. Germline V gene sequence: CDR1 SGHDN, CDR2 FVKESK. The CDR3 is 16 amino acids. The J segment lost 5 bases and the V segment lost 0 bases, leaving 7 bases of the junction unmatched. The CDR3 loop is CASSQDRLAGIDEQYF. CDR3 in DNA: TGTGCCAGCAGCCAAGATCGACTAGCGGGTATAGACGAGCAGTACTTC.

This clone was detected once. The J gene is TRBJ1-1, the V gene TRBV6-5; weak D call: TRBD1 (5 bases). Germline-derived CDR1 and CDR2 are MNHEY and SVGAGI. Trimming left V 8 bases short and J 7 bases short, with 20 bases between. This CDR3 region has 14 residues. CDR3 amino acids: CASGRGAGVGEAFF. CDR3 DNA: TGTGCCAGCGGAAGGGGCGCGGGAGTGGGTGAAGCTTTCTTT.

The chain employs TRBV29-1 and TRBJ1-2; 8 nucleotides agree with TRBD1. The trim removed 1 base at V and 8 bases at J, leaving 3 bases unmatched. Germline CDR1 and CDR2: SQVTM and ANQGSEA. This CDR3 has 12 residues. For the CDR3, the DNA is TGCAGCGTTGAAGGGCCAGGGGGCGGCTACACCTTC. Translated: CSVEGPGGGYTF.

The rearrangement uses TRBV27 and TRBJ1-2; no definite D call. Germline CDR1 and CDR2: MNHEY and SMNVEV (reference sequence). This CDR3 spans 14 amino acids. V was trimmed by 0 bases and J by 4 bases, leaving 9 bases between them. The CDR3 sequence: CASSLSGESYGYTF. CDR3 DNA: TGTGCCAGCAGTTTATCCGGCGAGAGCTATGGCTACACCTTC.

This clone was found once. J is TRBJ2-2 and V is TRBV27; D possibly uses TRBD1 or TRBD2 (7 bases each). V lost 3 bases and J 6 bases, leaving 17 bases between the germline ends. This CDR3 contains 16 residues. The germline V gene has CDR1 MNHEY and CDR2 SMNVEV (reference sequence). CDR3 region: CASSLWQGGKAGELFF. CDR3 in DNA: TGTGCCAGCAGTTTGTGGCAGGGGGGGAAGGCCGGGGAGCTGTTTTTT.

The chain combines TRBV7-8 with TRBJ2-1, with TRBD2 matching 9 bases. Germline CDR1 reads SGHVS; CDR2 reads FQNEAQ. V lost 8 bases and J lost 0; bases outside the gene matches: 8. This CDR3 has 16 residues. In DNA form, the CDR3 reads TGTGCCAGCGGGCTAGCGGGACCGAGCTCCTACAATGAGCAGTTCTTC. As protein: CASGLAGPSSYNEQFF.

The gene calls are TRBV2 and TRBJ1-3; possible D gene TRBD1, 6 bases. This CDR3 contains 14 residues. The V end was cut by 7 bases, the J end by 3 bases, with 13 bases between. The germline V gene has CDR1 SNHLY and CDR2 FYNNEI. DNA of the CDR3: TGTGCCAGCAAACTAGGGGGTTTTGGAAACACCATATATTTT. Protein: CASKLGGFGNTIYF.

Here the CDR3 reads CASIPGGEDKANYGYTF. CDR3 sequence (DNA): TGTGCCAGCATCCCTGGGGGGGAGGACAAAGCTAACTATGGCTACACCTTC. The gene calls are TRBV7-6 and TRBJ1-2; the D gene is possibly TRBD1 (5 bases). Germline V gives CDR1 SGHVS, CDR2 FNYEAQ. The CDR3 covers 17 residues. Trimming removed 7 bases at V and 0 bases at J, with 21 bases between.

This rearrangement joins TRBV27 to TRBJ1-1; 7 bases map to TRBD1. The germline gives CDR1 MNHEY, CDR2 SMNVEV (reference sequence). The CDR3 extends over 15 amino acids. Trimming removed 3 bases from V and 0 bases from J; junction bases left unmatched: 4. The CDR3 sequence is CASSFGGQMNTEAFF. The CDR3 nucleotides are TGTGCCAGCAGTTTCGGGGGACAGATGAACACTGAAGCTTTCTTT.

The chain is built from TRBV7-9 and TRBJ2-5, with 15 positions matching TRBD2. Germline lookup yields CDR1 SEHNR and CDR2 FQNEAQ (reference sequence). The V gene end was trimmed by 5 bases and the J gene end by 4 bases; junction bases not matched to a gene: 2. This CDR3 has 15 residues. CDR3 coding DNA: TGTGCCAGCAGCGGGACTAGCGGGAGGCCAGAGACCCAGTACTTC. Protein product: CASSGTSGRPETQYF.

In its sample, this clone was seen once. This chain joins TRBV12-5 and TRBJ1-5, with TRBD1 matching over 9 bases. The V gene's germline CDR1 is LGHNT and CDR2 FRNRAP. This CDR3 contains 15 residues. With V trimmed by 4 bases and J by 1 base, 2 bases remained unmatched. The DNA of the CDR3 is TGTGCTAGTGGTTCCGGGACAGGGAGCAATCAGCCCCAGCATTTT. Translation: CASGSGTGSNQPQHF. Filled out from reference TRBV12-5 and TRBJ1-5, the complete variable domain reads DARVTQTPRHKVTEMGQEVTMRCQPILGHNTVFWYRQTMMQGLELLAYFRNRAPLDDSGMPKDRFSAEMPDATLATLKIQPSEPRDSAVYFCASGSGTGSNQPQHFGDGTRLSIL.

The rearrangement joins TRBV5-1 to TRBJ1-1; tentative D call: TRBD1 (5 bases). Deletions cut 4 bases from V and 0 bases from J, with 13 bases between. CDR1 and CDR2 from the germline V gene are SGHRS and YFSETQ. The CDR3 spans 15 residues. CDR3 region: CASSPLQGMNTEAFF. The CDR3, as DNA: TGCGCCAGCAGCCCCCTTCAGGGTATGAACACTGAAGCTTTCTTT. Supplemented by reference TRBV5-1 and TRBJ1-1, the full variable domain reads KAGVTQTPRYLIKTRGQQVTLSCSPISGHRSVSWYQQTPGQGLQFLFEYFSETQRNKGNFPGRFSGRQFSNSRSEMNVSTLELGDSALYLCASSPLQGMNTEAFFGQGTRLTVV.

V and J are TRBV7-2 and TRBJ1-6, with TRBD1 matching 7 bases. The CDR3 extends over 15 amino acids. The V segment lost 4 bases and the J segment 7 bases; nucleotides outside the gene matches: 7. CDR1 is SGHTA, CDR2 FQGNSA, per germline. The CDR3 coding sequence is TGTGCCAGCAGCTCAATGGGACAGCTAAATTCACCCCTCCACTTT. Translating gives CASSSMGQLNSPLHF.